One and the same sample provided the 19 T cell receptor beta chains below, sequenced in a study of chemoradiotherapy in HPV16-positive cancers. TCRdb keeps only in-frame clones here, not all; method: immunoSEQ multiplex PCR. The table shows 4,000 to 6,000 clones, with more than 80% occurring only once. Here the sequenced sample was tumor tissue, taken from a patient who underwent chemoradiotherapy. Receptors were obtained from a human donor with HPV-associated anogenital cancer.

The rearrangement uses TRBV27 and TRBJ1-1; perhaps TRBD1 as D (5 bases). The V gene's germline CDR1 is MNHEY and CDR2 SMNVEV (reference sequence). V lost 6 bases, J lost 5 bases, and 10 bases lay in between. The CDR3 has 12 amino acids. The CDR3 region is CASRSGATEAFF. CDR3 sequence (DNA): TGTGCCAGCAGGAGTGGGGCGACTGAAGCTTTCTTT.

V is TRBV7-3 and J is TRBJ2-2; TRBD2 matches 9 bases. The CDR3 has 14 residues. V gave up 5 bases and J gave up 3 bases; unmatched junction bases: 1. In germline, CDR1 is SGHTA, CDR2 FQGTGA. The CDR3 DNA reads as TGTGCCAGCAGCCGCGGGGGGGACACCGGGGAGCTGTTTTTT. Translation gives CASSRGGDTGELFF.

This chain links TRBV7-8 with TRBJ2-7; 13 nucleotides align to TRBD2. Germline V gene data show CDR1 as SGHVS and CDR2 as FQNEAQ. The CDR3 consists of 14 residues. V shed 1 base, J shed 6 bases, and the junction held 0 bases outside the gene matches. The CDR3 protein is CASSLGTSGSEQYF. In DNA, the CDR3 is TGTGCCAGCAGCTTAGGGACTAGCGGGAGCGAGCAGTACTTC.

The chain employs TRBV4-1 and TRBJ1-1; 7 bases match TRBD1. Germline V lookup: CDR1 MGHRA, CDR2 YSYEKL. CDR3 length: 15 amino acids. J was trimmed by 3 bases and V by 0 bases; bases with no gene match: 4. As DNA, the CDR3 is TGCGCCAGCAGCCAAGATAGGGGGCCCGACACTGAAGCTTTCTTT. Protein sequence: CASSQDRGPDTEAFF.

This sequence joins TRBV27 and TRBJ1-2, with D perhaps TRBD1 (6 bases). Germline V gene data show CDR1 as MNHEY and CDR2 as SMNVEV (reference sequence). This CDR3 contains 14 residues. Between the trimmed V and J ends, which lost 5 bases and 5 bases, there was a span of 15 bases. In DNA, the CDR3 is TGTGCCAGCAGTGCGTCGGGACAACTTTATGGCTACACCTTC. As protein: CASSASGQLYGYTF.

J is TRBJ2-3 and V is TRBV5-1, with a weak D call TRBD2 (6 bases). CDR1 and CDR2 from the germline V gene are SGHRS and YFSETQ. The ends were cut back, 3 bases at V and 0 bases at J, with 20 bases in the middle. CDR3 length: 18 residues. The CDR3 sequence: CASSSAGWRGLSTDTQYF. The CDR3 DNA follows: TGCGCCAGCAGCTCGGCCGGTTGGAGGGGACTTAGCACAGATACGCAGTATTTT. Supplemented by reference TRBV5-1 and TRBJ2-3, the full variable domain reads KAGVTQTPRYLIKTRGQQVTLSCSPISGHRSVSWYQQTPGQGLQFLFEYFSETQRNKGNFPGRFSGRQFSNSRSEMNVSTLELGDSALYLCASSSAGWRGLSTDTQYFGPGTRLTVL.

V and J are TRBV15 and TRBJ2-2; possibly TRBD2 for D (6 bases). The CDR3 is made up of 19 amino acids. The V end lost 0 bases, the J end lost 5 bases, and 22 bases lay between the germline ends. Per germline, CDR1 LNHNV and CDR2 YYDKDF (reference sequence). CDR3 residues: CATSRESGGDPRGTGELFF. For the CDR3, the DNA is TGTGCCACCAGCAGAGAATCGGGCGGGGATCCCCGAGGGACCGGGGAGCTGTTTTTT.

The chain joins TRBV5-1 to TRBJ1-1, with D hard to call. There are 13 residues in the CDR3. Germline CDR1 is SGHRS and CDR2 is YFSETQ. V was clipped by 0 bases and J by 5 bases, with 8 bases between them. The CDR3 region is CASSLAIRTEAFF. CDR3 in DNA: TGCGCCAGCAGCTTGGCCATTCGGACTGAAGCTTTCTTT.

The V gene is TRBV28, the J gene TRBJ2-7; D is unclear. In germline, CDR1 is MDHEN, CDR2 SYDVKM. V was cut by 8 bases and J by 2 bases, with 13 bases left in between. The CDR3 is 13 residues long. The CDR3 sequence is CASLSVEPYEQYF. For the CDR3, the DNA is TGTGCCAGCCTGTCAGTAGAACCCTACGAGCAGTACTTC.

This clone occurred once. V usage is TRBV29-1 and J usage is TRBJ2-5; the D is unclear. This CDR3 is 15 amino acids long. The V gene lost 0 bases and the J gene lost 2 bases, with 13 bases spanning the gap. Germline values: CDR1 SQVTM, CDR2 ANQGSEA. The chain's CDR3 is CSVEESLGRQETQYF. The DNA of the CDR3 is TGCAGCGTTGAAGAATCTCTAGGACGGCAAGAGACCCAGTACTTC.

This sequence joins TRBV6-1 and TRBJ1-6, with a weak D call TRBD1 (6 bases). Germline V gene data show CDR1 as MNHNS and CDR2 as SASEGT. CDR3 length: 15 residues. V lost 3 bases to trimming and J lost 10 bases, with 16 bases between them. The CDR3 loop reads CASSDLDRLSSPLHF. The CDR3 DNA reads as TGTGCCAGCAGTGACCTTGACAGGCTGAGCTCACCCCTCCACTTT.

This sequence joins TRBV9 and TRBJ2-5; D is ambiguous. The V gene's germline CDR1 is SGDLS and CDR2 YYNGEE. CDR3 length: 14 residues. V gave up 0 bases and J gave up 2 bases, with 8 bases separating them. The CDR3: CASSVEGLQETQYF. In DNA form, the CDR3 reads TGTGCCAGCAGCGTAGAGGGTCTGCAAGAGACCCAGTACTTC. The variable domain in full, completed from reference TRBV9 and TRBJ2-5, reads DSGVTQTPKHLITATGQRVTLRCSPRSGDLSVYWYQQSLDQGLQFLIQYYNGEERAKGNILERFSAQQFPDLHSELNLSSLELGDSALYFCASSVEGLQETQYFGPGTRLLVL.

This chain links TRBV6-5 with TRBJ2-2, with D tentatively TRBD2 (5 bases). The CDR3 totals 15 residues. Germline V gene data show CDR1 as MNHEY and CDR2 as SVGAGI. The V and J ends lost 0 bases and 5 bases respectively, with 10 bases between them. The CDR3 reads CASSYSSQRTGELFF. Here the CDR3 DNA reads TGTGCCAGCAGTTACTCGAGTCAGCGGACCGGGGAGCTGTTTTTT.

The V gene is TRBV5-1, the J gene TRBJ2-5, with D tentatively TRBD1 (5 bases). V lost 1 base, J lost 3 bases, and 16 bases lay in between. The CDR3 contains 16 residues. CDR1 is SGHRS, CDR2 YFSETQ, per germline. As DNA, the CDR3 is TGCGCCAGCAGCTTGACGGTTGGACAAAACGAAGAGACCCAGTACTTC. This gives the protein CASSLTVGQNEETQYF.

CDR3 in DNA: TGTGCCAGCAGTTACCTAAGACAGGGTTACACTGAAGCTTTCTTT. Its translation: CASSYLRQGYTEAFF. J is TRBJ1-1 and V is TRBV6-5; 7 nucleotides agree with TRBD1. After removal of 2 bases from V and 3 bases from J, the junction contained 6 bases not matched to a gene. Germline CDR1 MNHEY, CDR2 SVGAGI. The CDR3 consists of 15 residues.

This chain joins TRBV1 and TRBJ2-2; TRBD1, the table's D call, lacks a check against the DNA. TRBV1 is described as a pseudogene. The CDR3 contains 17 residues. The CDR3 nucleotides read TGCACCAGCAGCCAAGAACGGATCAGGGGGCGAGGCGGGGAGCTGTTTTTT. Its translation is CTSSQERIRGRGGELFF.

The genes are TRBV6-5 and TRBJ2-5; 11 nucleotides match TRBD2. V lost 4 bases, J lost 5 bases, and 6 bases stayed unmatched. The V gene's germline CDR1 is MNHEY and CDR2 SVGAGI. The CDR3 totals 15 residues. The chain's CDR3 is CASSWLAGGGETQYF. CDR3 DNA: TGTGCCAGCAGTTGGCTAGCGGGAGGAGGGGAGACCCAGTACTTC.

This clone was observed once. The chain employs TRBV7-2 and TRBJ2-3; TRBD2 agrees at 8 bases. The CDR3 totals 15 residues. Unmatched junction bases numbered 2, after V lost 2 bases and J lost 1 base. Germline V CDR1 and CDR2: SGHTA, FQGNSA. CDR3 in amino acids: CASSLPTSGTDTQYF. Here the CDR3 DNA reads TGTGCCAGCAGCTTACCGACTAGCGGCACAGATACGCAGTATTTT.

The genes are TRBV7-2 and TRBJ2-7; 9 nucleotides agree with TRBD1. Unmatched junction bases numbered 7, after V lost 3 bases and J lost 4 bases. Germline CDR1 reads SGHTA; CDR2 reads FQGNSA. The CDR3 covers 15 residues. The CDR3 spells CASSLTGGLRYEQYF. The CDR3 bases are TGTGCCAGCAGCTTGACAGGGGGTCTGAGATACGAGCAGTACTTC.